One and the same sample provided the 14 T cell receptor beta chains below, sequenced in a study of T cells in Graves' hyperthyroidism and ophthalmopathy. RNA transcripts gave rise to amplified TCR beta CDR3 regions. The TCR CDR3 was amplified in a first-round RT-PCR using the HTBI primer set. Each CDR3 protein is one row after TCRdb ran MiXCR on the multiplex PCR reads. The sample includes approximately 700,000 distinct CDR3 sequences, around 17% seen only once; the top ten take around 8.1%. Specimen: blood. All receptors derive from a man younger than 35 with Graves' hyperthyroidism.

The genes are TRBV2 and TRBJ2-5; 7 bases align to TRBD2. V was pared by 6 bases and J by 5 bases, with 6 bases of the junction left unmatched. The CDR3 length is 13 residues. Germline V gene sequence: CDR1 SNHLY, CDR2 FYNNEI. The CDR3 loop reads CASSGGSGETQYF. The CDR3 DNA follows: TGTGCCAGCAGCGGCGGGAGTGGCGAGACCCAGTACTTC.

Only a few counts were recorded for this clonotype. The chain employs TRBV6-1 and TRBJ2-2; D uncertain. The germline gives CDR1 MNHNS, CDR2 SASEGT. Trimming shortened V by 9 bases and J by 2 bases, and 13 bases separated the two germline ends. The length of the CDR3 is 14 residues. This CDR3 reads CASSWAFNTGELFF. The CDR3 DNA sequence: TGTGCCAGTTCCTGGGCTTTTAACACCGGGGAGCTGTTTTTT.

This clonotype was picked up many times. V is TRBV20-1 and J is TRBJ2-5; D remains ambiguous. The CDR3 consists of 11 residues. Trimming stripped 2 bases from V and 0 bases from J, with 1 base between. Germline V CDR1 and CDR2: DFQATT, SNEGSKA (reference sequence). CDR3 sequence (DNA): TGCAGTGCTAGACACCAAGAGACCCAGTACTTC. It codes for CSARHQETQYF.

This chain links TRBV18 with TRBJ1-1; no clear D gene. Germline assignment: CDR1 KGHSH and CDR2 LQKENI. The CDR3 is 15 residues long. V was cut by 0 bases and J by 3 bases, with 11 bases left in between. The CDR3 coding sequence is TGTGCCAGCTCACCACCGAACTTACGCGACACTGAAGCTTTCTTT. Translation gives CASSPPNLRDTEAFF.

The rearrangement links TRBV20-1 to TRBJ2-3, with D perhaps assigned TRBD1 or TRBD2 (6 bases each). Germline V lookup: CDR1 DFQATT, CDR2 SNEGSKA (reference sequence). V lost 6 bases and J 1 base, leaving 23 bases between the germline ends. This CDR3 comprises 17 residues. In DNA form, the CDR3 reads TGCAGTGCGCGACCGCCCTGGGGGGCCCCTGGCACAGATACGCAGTATTTT. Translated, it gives CSARPPWGAPGTDTQYF.

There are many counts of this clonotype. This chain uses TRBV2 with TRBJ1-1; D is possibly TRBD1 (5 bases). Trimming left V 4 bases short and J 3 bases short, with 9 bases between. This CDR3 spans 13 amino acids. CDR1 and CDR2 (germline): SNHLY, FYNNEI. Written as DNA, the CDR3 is TGTGCCAGCAGTGGGACACGCTACACTGAAGCTTTCTTT. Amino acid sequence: CASSGTRYTEAFF.

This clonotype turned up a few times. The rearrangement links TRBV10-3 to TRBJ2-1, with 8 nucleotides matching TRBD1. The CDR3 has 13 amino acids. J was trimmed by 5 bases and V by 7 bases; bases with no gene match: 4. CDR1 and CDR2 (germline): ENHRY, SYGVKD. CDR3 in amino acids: CAIKVTGDNEQFF. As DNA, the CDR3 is TGTGCCATCAAGGTGACAGGGGACAATGAGCAGTTCTTC.

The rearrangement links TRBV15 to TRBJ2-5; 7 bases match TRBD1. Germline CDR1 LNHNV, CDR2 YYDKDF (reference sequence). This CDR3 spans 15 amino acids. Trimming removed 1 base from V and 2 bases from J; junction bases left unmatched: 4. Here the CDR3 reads CATSRAWGQQETQYF. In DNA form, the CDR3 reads TGTGCCACCAGCAGAGCTTGGGGACAGCAAGAGACCCAGTACTTC. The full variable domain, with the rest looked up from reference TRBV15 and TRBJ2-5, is DAMVIQNPRYQVTQFGKPVTLSCSQTLNHNVMYWYQQKSSQAPKLLFHYYDKDFNNEADTPDNFQSRRPNTSFCFLDIRSPGLGDTAMYLCATSRAWGQQETQYFGPGTRLLVL.

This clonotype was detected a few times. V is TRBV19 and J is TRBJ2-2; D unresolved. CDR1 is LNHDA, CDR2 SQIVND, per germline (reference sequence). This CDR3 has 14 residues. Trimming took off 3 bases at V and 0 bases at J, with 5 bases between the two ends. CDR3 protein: CASSIWANTGELFF. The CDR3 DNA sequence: TGTGCCAGTAGTATCTGGGCGAACACCGGGGAGCTGTTTTTT.

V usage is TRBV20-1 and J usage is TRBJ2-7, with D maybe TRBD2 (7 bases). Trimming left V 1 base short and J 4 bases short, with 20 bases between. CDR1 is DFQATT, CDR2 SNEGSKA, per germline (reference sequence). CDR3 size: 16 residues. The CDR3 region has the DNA TGCAGTGCTAGAGGGGGGGGCGGGGGAGGAGGGTACGAGCAGTACTTC. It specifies CSARGGGGGGGYEQYF.

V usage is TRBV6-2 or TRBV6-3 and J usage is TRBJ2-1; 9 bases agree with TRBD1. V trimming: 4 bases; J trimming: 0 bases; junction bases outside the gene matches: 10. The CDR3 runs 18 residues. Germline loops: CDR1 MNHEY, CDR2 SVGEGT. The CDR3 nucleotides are TGTGCCAGCAGTTCCCTGACAGGGGGGATCGGCTCCTACAATGAGCAGTTCTTC. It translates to CASSSLTGGIGSYNEQFF.

The DNA of the CDR3 is TGTGCCAGCGGTCAGAAATACGAGCAGTACTTC. It is translated as CASGQKYEQYF. The chain is built from TRBV6-1 and TRBJ2-7; no clear D. Germline V gives CDR1 MNHNS, CDR2 SASEGT. This CDR3 contains 11 residues. V lost 8 bases and J 4 bases, leaving 9 bases between the germline ends.

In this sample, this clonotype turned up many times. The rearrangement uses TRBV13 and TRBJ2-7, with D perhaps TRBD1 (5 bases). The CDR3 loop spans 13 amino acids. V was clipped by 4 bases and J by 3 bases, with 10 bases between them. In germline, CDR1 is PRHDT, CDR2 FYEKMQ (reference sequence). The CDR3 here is CASSSERGYEQYF. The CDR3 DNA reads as TGTGCCAGCAGCTCTGAAAGGGGCTACGAGCAGTACTTC.

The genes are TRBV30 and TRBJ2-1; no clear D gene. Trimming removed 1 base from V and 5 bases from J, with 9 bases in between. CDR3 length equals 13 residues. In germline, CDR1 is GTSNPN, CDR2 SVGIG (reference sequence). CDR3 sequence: CAWSGIAHNEQFF. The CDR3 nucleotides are TGTGCCTGGAGTGGAATCGCTCACAATGAGCAGTTCTTC.